This T cell receptor (beta chain) was sequenced during a study of cytomegalovirus exposure and HLA in healthy donors. Losses at the gene ends were 4 bases for V and 1 base for J; bases not matched to a gene: 4. Germline V lookup: CDR1 MDHEN, CDR2 SYDVKM. There are 15 residues in the CDR3. PCR primers comprised 60 Vbeta and 13 Jbeta primers. Assay used: immunoSEQ multiplex PCR; TCRdb lists only in-frame clones, some missing. The sample holds around 60,000 clones, about 80% seen once. This TCR was sampled from a man in his forties or fifties in good health and CMV-seropositive. Material: PBMCs. The rearrangement links TRBV28 to TRBJ2-7; 10 bases line up with TRBD2. In nucleotides, the CDR3 is TGTGCCAGCAGTTCAGCGGGAGGGGGTTCCTACGAGCAGTACTTC. Protein sequence: CASSSAGGGSYEQYF.